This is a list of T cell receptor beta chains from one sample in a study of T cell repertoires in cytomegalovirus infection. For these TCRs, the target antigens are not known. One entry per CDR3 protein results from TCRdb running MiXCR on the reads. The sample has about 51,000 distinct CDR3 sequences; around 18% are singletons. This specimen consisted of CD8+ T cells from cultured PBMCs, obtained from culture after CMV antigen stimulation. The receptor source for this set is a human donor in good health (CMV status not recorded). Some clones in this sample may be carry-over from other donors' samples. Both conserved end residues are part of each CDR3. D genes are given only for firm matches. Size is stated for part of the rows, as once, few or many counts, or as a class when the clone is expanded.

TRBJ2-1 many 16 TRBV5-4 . TGTGCCAGCAGGACCGGGACTCGGAGCTCCTACAATGAGCAGTTCTTC CASRTGTRSSYNEQFF
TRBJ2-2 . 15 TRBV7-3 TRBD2 TGTGCCAGCACCCGACTAGCGGGGGGCACCGGGGAGCTGTTTTTT CASTRLAGGTGELFF
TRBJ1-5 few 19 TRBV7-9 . TGTGCCAGCAGCTTAACGTATTCGCAGGACGCCCGTCGCAATCAGCCCCAGCATTTT CASSLTYSQDARRNQPQHF
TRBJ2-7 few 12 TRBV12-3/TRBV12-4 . TGTGCCAGCAGCCCCACTCTTTACGAGCAGTACTTC CASSPTLYEQYF
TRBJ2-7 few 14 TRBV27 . TGTGCCAGCAGTTTATCGCGGTCAGGGAACGAGCAGTACTTC CASSLSRSGNEQYF
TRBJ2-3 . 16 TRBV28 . TGTGCCAGCAGTTTATCGGGCGGGATAGGCACAGATACGCAGTATTTT CASSLSGGIGTDTQYF
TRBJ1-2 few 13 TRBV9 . TGTGCCAGCAGCGTAGAGTCCCGGGAGGCCTACACCTTC CASSVESREAYTF
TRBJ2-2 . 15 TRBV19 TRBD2 TGTGCCAGTACCGTAGCGGGGGCGAACACCGGGGAGCTGTTTTTT CASTVAGANTGELFF
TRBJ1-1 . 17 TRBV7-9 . TGTGCCAGCAGCTTAGCAGCCGGACCGCGCCTCCATAATGAAGCTTTCTTT CASSLAAGPRLHNEAFF
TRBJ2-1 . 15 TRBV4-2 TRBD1 TGTGCCAGCAGCCAAGGGACAGGGGGCTACAATGAGCAGTTCTTC CASSQGTGGYNEQFF
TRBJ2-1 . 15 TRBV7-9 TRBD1 TGTGCCAGCAGCTTAAGGACAGGGGGTTTGGATGAGCAGTTCTTC CASSLRTGGLDEQFF
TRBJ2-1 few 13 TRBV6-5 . TGTGCCAGCGGCATGGGACGCCACAATGAGCAGTTCTTC CASGMGRHNEQFF
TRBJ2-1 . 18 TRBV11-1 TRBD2 TGTGCCAGCAGCTTAAGGTCTCTGGCGGGGGGCTCCTACAATGAGCAGTTCTTC CASSLRSLAGGSYNEQFF
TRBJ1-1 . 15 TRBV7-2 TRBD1 TGTGCCAGCAGCTCTCCGACAGGGGCGAACACTGAAGCTTTCTTT CASSSPTGANTEAFF
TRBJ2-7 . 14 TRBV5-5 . TGTGCCAGCAGCTTGAGGCCCGTATCCTACGAGCAGTACTTC CASSLRPVSYEQYF
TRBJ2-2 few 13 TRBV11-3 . TGTGCCAGCAGCTTAGATGTCCTGGGGGAGCTGTTTTTT CASSLDVLGELFF
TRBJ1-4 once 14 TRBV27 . TGTGCCAGCAATTTCCGTGACCCGAATGAAAAACTGTTTTTT CASNFRDPNEKLFF
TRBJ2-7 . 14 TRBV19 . TGTGCCAGTAGTATCTCAGGAACTTCCTACGAGCAGTACTTC CASSISGTSYEQYF